Below are 26 T cell receptor beta chains sequenced from a single sample in a study of blood T cell repertoires in COVID-19. The repertoire was sequenced with immunoSEQ multiplex PCR; TCRdb's copy has only in-frame clones and lacks some. The data show about 370,000 clones, with roughly 89% seen just once and around 7% held by the top ten. The sequenced sample was peripheral blood. The source of these receptors is a man aged 18 to 30 with active or convalescent COVID-19.

This clone showed up just a few times. CDR3 loop: CASSFSQGALGYGYTF. CDR3 nucleotide sequence: TGTGCCAGCAGTTTCAGTCAGGGGGCCCTAGGCTATGGCTACACCTTC. V gene TRBV28 combines with J gene TRBJ1-2; 8 bases align to TRBD1. The length of the CDR3 is 16 residues. Per the germline V gene, CDR1 is MDHEN and CDR2 is SYDVKM. Trimming at V came to 3 bases and at J to 4 bases, leaving 10 bases not matched to a gene.

CDR3 nucleotides: TGTGCCATCAGTGAGTCGATCTTTCCCAGATCTAACTATGGCTACACCTTC. This gives the protein CAISESIFPRSNYGYTF. V and J are TRBV10-3 and TRBJ1-2; D remains ambiguous. CDR1 and CDR2 from the germline V gene are ENHRY and SYGVKD. The CDR3 sequence is 17 residues long. V lost 0 bases and J lost 0, with 14 bases in between.

J is TRBJ1-2 and V is TRBV5-1; 8 bases agree with TRBD1. Trimming took 2 bases from V and 10 from J; bases not matched to a gene: 4. The CDR3 spans 12 residues. CDR1 is SGHRS, CDR2 YFSETQ, per germline. CDR3 DNA sequence: TGCGCCAGCAGCTTAATGGACAGGGACTACACCTTC. Its protein is CASSLMDRDYTF.

Concerning this clone itself: Other DNA sequences in this specimen translate into the identical CDR3. The rearrangement uses TRBV7-8 and TRBJ1-3; D ambiguous. CDR3 length: 14 amino acids. CDR1 is SGHVS and CDR2 is FQNEAQ in the germline V gene. Trimming stripped 5 bases from V and 0 bases from J, with 8 bases between. CDR3 nucleotides: TGTGCCAGCAGCCCTCGGGGCTCTGGAAACACCATATATTTT. This gives the protein CASSPRGSGNTIYF.

The chain uses TRBV3-1 (or the pseudogene TRBV3-2) and TRBJ2-1; no clear D gene. The V gene lost 0 bases and the J gene lost 0 bases, with 12 bases spanning the gap. Germline assignment: CDR1 LGHDT and CDR2 YNNKEL (reference sequence). The CDR3 totals 17 residues. Written as DNA, the CDR3 is TGTGCCAGCAGCCAAGAACCAGCGTGGAGCTCCTACAATGAGCAGTTCTTC. Translation: CASSQEPAWSSYNEQFF.

This sequence joins TRBV15 and TRBJ2-3; weak D call: TRBD2 (6 bases). The CDR3 runs 14 residues. V shed 8 bases and J shed 0 bases, with 12 bases lying between them. CDR1 LNHNV and CDR2 YYDKDF come from the germline V gene (reference sequence). CDR3 bases: TGTGCCACCCAGACCGGGAGAAGCACAGATACGCAGTATTTT. It codes for CATQTGRSTDTQYF.

The genes are TRBV19 and TRBJ2-1; 11 nucleotides line up with TRBD2. This CDR3 comprises 14 residues. CDR1 is LNHDA and CDR2 is SQIVND in the germline V gene (reference sequence). Trimming at V came to 3 bases and at J to 6 bases, leaving 1 base not matched to a gene. The CDR3 reads CASSILAGGNEQFF. The CDR3 DNA reads TGTGCCAGTAGTATTCTAGCGGGGGGCAATGAGCAGTTCTTC. The complete variable domain, with remaining parts taken from reference TRBV19 and TRBJ2-1, reads DGGITQSPKYLFRKEGQNVTLSCEQNLNHDAMYWYRQDPGQGLRLIYYSQIVNDFQKGDIAEGYSVSREKKESFPLTVTSAQKNPTAFYLCASSILAGGNEQFFGPGTRLTVL.

The chain couples TRBV14 to TRBJ1-2, with a tentative D call TRBD1 (6 bases). Trimming cost V 3 bases and J 0 bases, with 11 bases left between them. The CDR3 loop spans 15 amino acids. CDR1 is SGHDN and CDR2 is FVKESK in the germline V gene. CDR3 DNA sequence: TGTGCCAGCAGCCAGCGGACAGCAGCTAACTATGGCTACACCTTC. It specifies CASSQRTAANYGYTF. The full variable domain, rest sourced from reference TRBV14 and TRBJ1-2, is EAGVTQFPSHSVIEKGQTVTLRCDPISGHDNLYWYRRVMGKEIKFLLHFVKESKQDESGMPNNRFLAERTGGTYSTLKVQPAELEDSGVYFCASSQRTAANYGYTFGSGTRLTVV.

V gene TRBV19 combines with J gene TRBJ2-3; no definite D call. Germline CDR1 reads LNHDA; CDR2 reads SQIVND (reference sequence). Trimming took 3 bases from V and 1 from J, leaving 11 bases between them. The CDR3 is 15 amino acids. CDR3 sequence: CASSMTLLGTDTQYF. CDR3 bases: TGTGCCAGTAGTATGACCCTGCTAGGCACAGATACGCAGTATTTT.

This chain joins TRBV5-4 and TRBJ2-2; D ambiguous. Trimming shortened V by 10 bases and J by 0 bases, and 10 bases separated the two germline ends. Germline CDR1 reads SGHNT; CDR2 reads YYREEE (reference sequence). The CDR3 runs 13 residues. The CDR3 reads CAAGSANTGELFF. CDR3 bases: TGTGCCGCTGGCAGTGCGAACACCGGGGAGCTGTTTTTT. The whole variable domain, remainder taken from reference TRBV5-4 and TRBJ2-2, is ETGVTQSPTHLIKTRGQQVTLRCSSQSGHNTVSWYQQALGQGPQFIFQYYREEENGRGNFPPRFSGLQFPNYSSELNVNALELDDSALYLCAAGSANTGELFFGEGSRLTVL.

This rearrangement joins TRBV6-5 to TRBJ1-2, with D possibly matching TRBD1 (5 bases). CDR1 and CDR2 (germline): MNHEY, SVGAGI. Trimming shortened V by 9 bases and J by 6 bases, and 23 bases separated the two germline ends. This CDR3 has 15 residues. CDR3 region: CASLQGGNYGHGYTF. CDR3 sequence (DNA): TGTGCCAGTCTCCAGGGAGGGAATTACGGCCATGGCTACACCTTC.

The chain uses TRBV5-5 and TRBJ2-3, with D perhaps TRBD2 (6 bases). This CDR3 has 15 residues. Trimming took off 0 bases at V and 3 bases at J, with 11 bases between the two ends. In germline, CDR1 is SGHKS, CDR2 YYEKEE (reference sequence). CDR3 DNA: TGTGCCAGCAGCTTGGGGTCTAGCGTGACAGATACGCAGTATTTT. Translated: CASSLGSSVTDTQYF.

The chain recombines TRBV7-9 with TRBJ2-3; 9 positions match TRBD2. The junction had 4 bases not matched to a gene; V was cut back by 1 base and J by 2 bases. The CDR3 runs to 16 residues. CDR1 SEHNR and CDR2 FQNEAQ come from the germline V gene (reference sequence). DNA of the CDR3: TGTGCCAGCAGCTTAGGGGCTAGCGGGGTCACAGATACGCAGTATTTT. Its translation is CASSLGASGVTDTQYF.

V gene TRBV4-3 combines with J gene TRBJ2-1; 14 bases fit TRBD2. The CDR3 is 18 residues long. The germline V gene encodes CDR1 LGHNA and CDR2 YSLEER. Trimming cost V 1 base and J 4 bases; bases outside gene matches: 6. The CDR3 sequence is CASSQGSGLAGEYNEQFF. CDR3 in DNA: TGCGCCAGCAGCCAAGGATCGGGACTAGCGGGAGAGTACAATGAGCAGTTCTTC.

At least ten counts were recorded for this clone. This CDR3 is CASSFAAGGNTEAFF. The CDR3 DNA reads as TGTGCCAGCAGCTTTGCGGCAGGAGGGAACACTGAAGCTTTCTTT. The rearrangement joins TRBV7-9 to TRBJ1-1, with D uncertain. In germline, CDR1 is SEHNR, CDR2 FQNEAQ (reference sequence). V gave up 3 bases and J gave up 1 base, with 12 bases separating them. This CDR3 is built from 15 residues.

The chain combines TRBV19 with TRBJ1-5; 11 nucleotides line up with TRBD1. The CDR3 contains 18 residues. Looked up from germline, CDR1 is LNHDA and CDR2 is SQIVND (reference sequence). Trimming took 4 bases from V and 0 from J; bases not matched to a gene: 8. The DNA of the CDR3 is TGTGCCAGTAGTAGCCGGGACAGGGGGGCTTATAGCAATCAGCCCCAGCATTTT. This encodes CASSSRDRGAYSNQPQHF.

This chain links TRBV6-2 or TRBV6-3 with TRBJ2-3; 11 bases agree with TRBD1. CDR1 is MNHEY and CDR2 is SVGEGT in the germline V gene. J lost 9 bases, V lost 7 bases, and 15 bases had no gene match. This CDR3 region has 16 residues. The CDR3 sequence: CASTPRGTGGLRTQYF. CDR3 in DNA: TGTGCCAGCACCCCACGGGGGACAGGGGGGTTAAGGACGCAGTATTTT.

This chain links TRBV4-3 with TRBJ2-7; 9 nucleotides align to TRBD2. The V segment lost 0 bases and the J segment 0 bases; nucleotides outside the gene matches: 3. The CDR3 sequence is 16 residues long. The germline gives CDR1 LGHNA, CDR2 YSLEER. This CDR3 is CASSQDLAGNSYEQYF. CDR3 in DNA: TGCGCCAGCAGCCAAGATCTAGCGGGGAACTCCTACGAGCAGTACTTC.

This rearrangement joins TRBV13 to TRBJ2-1, with TRBD2 matching 7 bases. The length of the CDR3 is 16 residues. Germline-derived CDR1 and CDR2 are PRHDT and FYEKMQ (reference sequence). V trimming: 5 bases; J trimming: 0 bases; junction bases outside the gene matches: 7. The CDR3 sequence is CASSKKRGGSYNEQFF. CDR3 nucleotide sequence: TGTGCCAGCAGCAAAAAGCGGGGCGGCTCCTACAATGAGCAGTTCTTC.

V is TRBV6-2 or TRBV6-3 and J is TRBJ2-2; 10 bases match TRBD2. The length of the CDR3 is 15 residues. J was trimmed by 3 bases and V by 4 bases; bases with no gene match: 2. CDR1 is MNHEY and CDR2 is SVGEGT in the germline V gene. The CDR3 region is CASSWLAGDTGELFF. CDR3 bases: TGTGCCAGCAGTTGGCTAGCGGGAGACACCGGGGAGCTGTTTTTT.

V gene TRBV27 combines with J gene TRBJ2-7; possibly TRBD1 for D (7 bases). The V end lost 5 bases, the J end lost 6 bases, and 17 bases lay between the germline ends. Germline CDR1 and CDR2: MNHEY and SMNVEV (reference sequence). CDR3 size: 14 residues. CDR3 loop: CASSPGGKYGEQYF. The CDR3 DNA is TGTGCCAGCAGTCCAGGGGGGAAATACGGCGAGCAGTACTTC.

The chain is built from TRBV15 and TRBJ1-4; no firm D call. The length of the CDR3 is 15 residues. The germline gives CDR1 LNHNV, CDR2 YYDKDF (reference sequence). Between the trimmed V and J ends, which lost 4 bases and 0 bases, there was a span of 9 bases. The CDR3 DNA reads TGTGCCACCAGCACACGGAGTGCAACTAATGAAAAACTGTTTTTT. Translated, it gives CATSTRSATNEKLFF.

The genes are TRBV6-2 or TRBV6-3 and TRBJ1-2, with 8 bases lining up with TRBD1. Germline trimming cut 4 bases from V and 4 bases from J; bases unmatched to any gene: 5. Germline assignment: CDR1 MNHEY and CDR2 SVGEGT. This CDR3 is built from 14 residues. The CDR3 bases are TGTGCCAGCAGTTCCTCAGACAGGGGCTATGGCTACACCTTC. It is translated as CASSSSDRGYGYTF.

The V call is TRBV5-1, the J call TRBJ2-2; 7 bases match TRBD1. V gave up 1 base and J gave up 1 base; unmatched junction bases: 7. This CDR3 comprises 17 residues. Germline lookup yields CDR1 SGHRS and CDR2 YFSETQ. As DNA, the CDR3 is TGCGCCAGCAGCTTGTCGCGACAGGGCTGGAACACCGGGGAGCTGTTTTTT. This encodes CASSLSRQGWNTGELFF.

The CDR3, as DNA: TGTGCCAGCAGTTTTTCCAAGACCCCCGGACAGGGGGCCTACGAGCAGTACTTC. Protein sequence: CASSFSKTPGQGAYEQYF. The rearrangement uses TRBV6-2 or TRBV6-3 and TRBJ2-7, with 10 bases aligning to TRBD1. V lost 4 bases and J lost 2; bases outside the gene matches: 14. The CDR3 covers 18 residues. Looked up from germline, CDR1 is MNHEY and CDR2 is SVGEGT.

The chain joins TRBV27 to TRBJ1-2; TRBD1 is a possible D gene (6 bases). The CDR3 runs 14 residues. Germline CDR1 is MNHEY and CDR2 is SMNVEV (reference sequence). V lost 4 bases to trimming and J lost 6 bases, with 15 bases between them. The DNA for the CDR3 is TGTGCCAGCAGTTCCCCGACAGGCCATGATGGCTACACCTTC. This codes for CASSSPTGHDGYTF.